This T cell receptor (beta chain) originates from a study of metastatic and nonmetastatic thyroid tumors. As for the study in general: Blood and tumor or nodule tissue repertoires from malignant and benign thyroid patients were compared.

Study-wide results and limits: Versus benign nodules, malignant thyroid tumors reportedly had significantly higher TCR beta diversity, in blood and tumor.

V lost 1 base to trimming and J lost 0 bases, with 3 bases between them. The CDR3 contains 12 residues. Germline values: CDR1 DFQATT, CDR2 SNEGSKA (reference sequence). Before thyroid surgery, none of the patients had received any treatment. Worth noting for this clone: The antigen remains unidentified.

Study processing details: It was from CDR3 differences across clinicopathological groups that a distant-metastasis classifier for papillary thyroid cancer was built. TCRdb reanalyzed the PCR reads with MiXCR. TCRdb's processing, not the authors', yielded these V and J calls. The sample carries about 38,000 clones, approximately 44% recorded once. V and J are TRBV20-1 and TRBJ1-2; unclear D gene. The sequenced material came from tumor tissue. The source of this sequence is a male donor with papillary thyroid cancer or a benign thyroid nodule (not recorded which). Some clones in this sample may be carry-over from other donors' samples. This CDR3 is CSARGANYGYTF. The CDR3 DNA sequence: TGCAGTGCTAGAGGAGCTAACTATGGCTACACCTTC.